This T cell receptor (beta chain) was profiled in a study of cytomegalovirus exposure and HLA in healthy donors (dated by TCRdb to 2015 to 2018). About the investigation overall: An earlier analysis of 587 of the donors reported roughly 300 Gb of sequence data and 90 million to 120 million unique TCR beta sequences obtained from some 200 million T cells. Among 398 genotyped donors of the cohort, an average of approximately 240,000 unique TCR beta nucleotide sequences were sequenced per donor, roughly 20% of them non-productive. Among the approximately 420 genotyped donors, around 79% belonged to the genetic ancestry cluster associated with self-reported Caucasian donors. The study used immunosequencing to profile the T cell repertoires of 666 subjects and linked those repertoires to cytomegalovirus serostatus. An early release covering roughly 600 HLA-typed donors comprised around 300 gigabases of sequencing data and about 90 million unique TCR sequences. A later genetic analysis used genome-wide SNP genotypes for about 65% of the roughly 700 donors, treating that subset as a discovery cohort. The aim of the study was to test whether cataloging public T cell receptors could identify signatures of past pathogen exposure. Four to six DR-DQ haplotypes were handled as single units for association and clustering, since linkage in the cohort was strong. To decide whether each TCR beta V gene segment behaved as functional or pseudogenic, an earlier analysis of approximately 590 of the donors relied on high-throughput TCR beta sequencing. Donor age, sex, ethnicity and CMV serostatus were collected together with the repertoire data. All discovery cohort repertoires had been generated on a single sequencing platform. HLA typing included class I and class II loci at four-digit resolution. A later analysis re-examined previously published TCR beta repertoires from more than 650 donors and added high-resolution HLA genotyping to investigate patterns of TCR occurrence. Typing coverage differed by locus: A, B, C, DRB1 and DQB1 were typed in roughly 629-640 donors, DQA1 in 522, DPA1 in 600 to 610, and DPB1 in around 490. The later analysis used no new phenotypic data to find candidate immune exposures, relying instead on TCR beta sequences and their occurrence across donors. The study combined high-throughput TCR immunosequencing, statistical association of individual TCRs with disease status, and machine learning to predict cytomegalovirus infection status. Along with the roughly 700-subject first cohort, a separate validation cohort of around 110 different subjects was used. General conclusions and limits of the study: Linkage disequilibrium might explain the correlated functional status among segregating V segments, but an unknown experimental factor could not be excluded. According to a later genetic analysis, donors in an Asian-associated ancestry cluster had fewer N-insertions in productive TCRs than the approximately 700-donor mean. V-gene and J-gene trimming of TCR beta chains was associated with a missense DCLRE1C variant in a later genetic analysis, and the association was replicated in an independent cohort. Strong co-occurrence of HLA alleles, especially DR and DQ, made assigning TCR associations to individual alleles difficult. The authors suggested that the approach could potentially be extended to other disease states and immunological phenotypes. The classifier was reported to diagnose cytomegalovirus status with high specificity and sensitivity in both the original cohort and the validation cohort. CMV serostatus was the only immune exposure information available for the cohort. Roughly uniform sequencing depth across donors was assumed in presence/absence analyses, although this assumption may not hold. The study listed 150 to 200 TCR beta chains as associated with cytomegalovirus. In a later analysis, most CMV-associated TCR beta chains were found to appear HLA-restricted, with HLA associations seemingly driven largely by CMV exposure. A further reported finding was that TCR beta sequences accurately predicted the HLA-A and HLA-B alleles for most subjects in the first cohort. A few of the identified cytomegalovirus-associated TCR beta chains were confirmed in vitro to be specific for cytomegalovirus antigens. Broadly in line with IMGT annotations, most TCR beta V segments showed up in productive rearrangements about 87% or about 30% of the time in an earlier analysis of 450 to 600 of the donors. Fewer than 20 rarely observed V segments, including chromosome 9 orphons, were excluded from the earlier analysis of a few hundred of the donors because counts were too low. A later analysis reported that several top co-occurrence clusters appeared linked to parvovirus B19, influenza, CMV and Epstein-Barr virus. A later analysis found that TCR association rates varied across HLA loci, with DRB1 alleles showing the most associated TCRs and HLA-C alleles the fewest. Because some donors lacked HLA typing at each locus, the association tests relied only on the typed subset. Compared with equally common non-associated chains, HLA-associated TCR beta chains in a later analysis were more clonally expanded and had lower generation probabilities. In a later analysis, some 18,000 TCR beta sequences were associated with specific HLA alleles at a false discovery rate of 0.05. In this cohort, only TCR beta chains were sequenced, and detectable features were limited by the absence of alpha or paired-chain data. Most TCR sequences were seen in very few donors, while some public TCRs were found in many individuals. A cluster of highly shared sequence variants was judged likely to be a technical artifact of the sequencing pipeline.

In the case of this clone: What this receptor recognizes is not known. The sample holds no much larger clone one base away, and base qualities are not on file.

In total, fewer than 750 healthy bone marrow donors made up the cohort. At the time of sampling, every cohort member was nominally healthy, though immune exposures that went unrecorded were likely present. The donor tested CMV seropositive, placing the donor among the 250 to 350 seropositive members of the cohort. Every donor gave a peripheral blood sample, and the peripheral blood mononuclear cells from that sample were used for TCR beta sequencing. The Qiagen DNeasy Blood Extraction Kit was used to extract genomic DNA from the blood cell samples. Library prep was done by the immunoSEQ multiplex PCR assay. For the multiplex PCR, a mixture combining 60 forward primers for TCR Vbeta segments and 13 reverse primers for TCR Jbeta segments was used. A multiplex PCR assay on genomic DNA amplified the CDR3 region of rearranged TCR beta genes. Amplified TCR beta libraries were sequenced as 87-base-pair reads on the Illumina HiSeq System. Concerning the study's data processing: A later analysis tallied 70 million to 100 million unique TCR beta chains across the 700 or so repertoires, and some 12 million of those chains were shared by two or more donors. Raw reads were error-corrected and collapsed into unique sequences by a nearest-neighbor algorithm in which closely related sequences were merged to remove PCR and sequencing errors. CDR3 sequences were aligned to IMGT reference sequences to assign V, D and J gene segments. Each retained sequence needed at least a six-nucleotide match to both a V gene segment and a J gene segment. A rearrangement counted as productive if the CDR3 had no stop codons and remained in frame with V and J, and every other rearrangement counted as non-productive. Following IMGT convention, CDR3 was defined as the stretch from the second conserved V-encoded cysteine to the conserved J-encoded phenylalanine. In an earlier analysis of roughly 610 of the donors, sequences lacking an unambiguous match to a single V gene segment were excluded. An earlier analysis of a few hundred of the donors classified V segments as functional when productive rearrangements were above 56.7% and as segregating when the standard deviation between donors was above 5%. A statistical classification framework was developed to diagnose cytomegalovirus status using the catalog of TCR beta chain sequences. A later analysis assigned V and J genes by comparing TCR nucleotide sequences with IMGT/GENE-DB human TR gene sequences. A later analysis assigned CDR3 sequences and most-parsimonious VDJ recombination scenarios with the TCRdist pipeline. In a later analysis, every TCR beta chain was defined by the combination of its CDR3 amino acid sequence and its V-gene family, and reads without a unique V-gene family were dropped. In a later analysis, fewer than 650 highly shared, low-generation-probability nucleotide sequences were removed to address suspected cross-contamination and a sequencing artifact. In a later analysis, a clonal expansion index for each public chain was calculated from normalized within-repertoire ranks of inferred template counts. A later analysis computed generation probabilities with a VDJ recombination model fitted to out-of-frame rearrangements, and checked the results against IGoR. Hypergeometric tests were used in a later analysis to score TCR-TCR, TCR-HLA and TCR-CMV co-occurrence, with a repertoire-size bias correction applied to the TCR pairs. False discovery rates were estimated in a later analysis by permuting HLA or CMV assignments 20 times. In a later analysis, co-occurring TCRs were grouped with DBSCAN, and TCRdist sequence similarity was added when clustering was performed within HLA-allele-positive subsets. For co-occurrence clustering, repertoires with fewer than 30,000 or more than 120,000 public chains were excluded, along with roughly 5 repertoires with anomalous nucleotide sharing. Sourced from immuneACCESS, this table was stored by TCRdb with only in-frame sequences that have V and J called. A share of the clones is absent; for the studies checked, an unresolved V gene accounts for under half, and the remainder has no known explanation. For V, J and clone size, that table is used; D and trimming come from the DNA. In all, the sample holds tens of thousands of clones, and roughly 80% of those were seen once. The biggest ten clones account for approximately 24% of the sample.

The specimen sequenced was PBMCs. The sequence derives from a woman aged 40 to 50 in good health and CMV-seropositive.

The DNA sequence follows: TGTGCCAGCAGTGAAGCGACTAGCGGGGGGGCGACGCAGTATTTT. Its protein reads: CASSEATSGGATQYF. Recombination linked TRBV2 to TRBJ2-3; TRBD2 fits 14 bases in the junction. Ends trimmed: V by 0 bases, J by 9 bases; bases unmatched to a gene: 2. The CDR3 covers 15 residues, taking in both the cysteine and the phenylalanine. The retained sequence is limited to the CDR3, 45 bases, with the frame set at the first base. In the germline V gene, CDR1 corresponds to SNHLY and CDR2 to FYNNEI.